One TCR beta chain is described in this entry. The antigen is undetermined. The CDR3 has 13 amino acids. Germline V gene data show CDR1 as SGDLS and CDR2 as YYNGEE. Trimming removed 5 bases from V and 6 bases from J, with 13 bases in between. The method was immunoSEQ multiplex PCR; TCRdb's version includes in-frame clones alone and lacks a portion of them. This sample has 29,000 or so clones; 85% occur once, and the top ten carry roughly 0.85%. The data are from a study of monozygotic twins with cystic fibrosis. The study's findings and limits: Monozygotic CF twin pairs shared significantly more nucleotide-identical clonotypes than unrelated CF individuals did. The repertoire was suggested to be naive-dominated, clonality median approximately 0.009. Co-twins had the most similar V usage for 13 of 16 pairs, J for 8.

What was sequenced was blood. This clonotype was obtained from a girl aged 2-9 years with cystic fibrosis. The J gene is TRBJ2-3, the V gene TRBV9, with D tentatively TRBD2 (5 bases). DNA of the CDR3: TGTGCCAGCAGTCCGAGGGTGTTGGATACGCAGTATTTT. Amino acids: CASSPRVLDTQYF.